This section outlines one TCR beta chain sequence together with its context. The antigen is undetermined. V shed 4 bases and J 2 bases; nucleotides not matched to a gene: 8. Germline CDR1 reads MGHRA; CDR2 reads YSYEKL. This CDR3 has 15 residues. Documented treatment: around 19 received Ad26.COV2.S at low or high dose, single or two shots; about 5 received placebo; per-sample allocation not given. Samples analyzed were those drawn on day 63 after the first vaccine or placebo injection. This entry is derived from a study of Ad26.COV2.S vaccination and SARS-CoV-2 variants. Background on the study: The donor participated in the COV1001 trial, in its Ad26.COV2.S arm. Study-level points and caveats: Substantial post-vaccination breadth of spike-specific CD8+ and CD4+ T cell responses was reported. Total T cell responses, in the TCR breadth and depth analyses, may have been underestimated.

This table comes from immunoSEQ multiplex PCR, and its TCRdb copy is limited to in-frame clones, with some not included. Of some 300,000 clones in the sample, around four fifths were seen once. The sample was peripheral blood, taken in a trial of Ad26.COV2.S vaccine versus placebo. The chain employs TRBV4-1 and TRBJ2-7; 7 nucleotides agree with TRBD1. The TCR comes from a person aged 18-65 years who received the Ad26.COV2.S COVID-19 vaccine or a placebo. The CDR3: CASSPYLTGPYEQYF. CDR3 nucleotides: TGCGCCAGCAGCCCGTACTTGACAGGGCCCTACGAGCAGTACTTC.